Here is one TCR beta chain with its context. Its antigen is still unknown. TCRdb's copy holds only in-frame clones and misses some; the assay was immunoSEQ multiplex PCR. Of around 97,000 clones in the sample, over 80% were seen once. The data derive from a study of graft-versus-host responses after intestinal transplantation. The wider study: Recipients across the board were started on anti-thymocyte globulin induction, then kept on tacrolimus and steroids for about 3 years. Broader study findings: Early post-transplant HvG declines were associated with peak circulating GvH clone levels. Recipient marrow contained GvH clones, some of which appeared first in ileum or blood.

V lost 3 bases to trimming and J lost 4 bases, with 22 bases between them. Germline CDR1 MNHNS, CDR2 SASEGT. The CDR3 sequence is 18 residues long. Sequenced here: unstimulated CD8+ T cells sorted from spleen or lymph node cells, sampled before intestinal transplant. The chain uses TRBV6-1 and TRBJ2-1; D call uncertain. This TCR came from a human donor who received an intestinal transplant. The CDR3 coding sequence is TGTGCCAGCAGTGACAACCTGCGGAGCGAGCGACTGTACAATGAGCAGTTCTTC. Protein: CASSDNLRSERLYNEQFF.